The rows below give T cell receptor beta chains drawn from one sample of a study of shared clonotypes between healthy human individuals. The assay was immunoSEQ multiplex PCR, and TCRdb's table has in-frame clones only and misses some. The sample contains some 2,500,000 clones, around 93% of which appear only once. The sample was naive CD4+ T cells from PBMCs. The receptors originated from a man aged 18 to 30 in good health. Some clones in this sample may be carry-over from other donors' samples. CDR3s include the opening cysteine and the closing phenylalanine or tryptophan. Fields, in order: D gene, J gene, V gene, clone size, CDR3 DNA, CDR3 protein. A D gene is named only where the DNA matches it firmly. Size is stated for part of the rows, as once, few or many counts, or as a class when the clone is expanded.

d_gene: TRBD1
j_gene: TRBJ2-3
v_gene: TRBV12-5
abundance: once
CDR3nt: TGTGCTAGCGCCGGACAGGACGCCGATACGCAGTATTTT
CDR3aa: CASAGQDADTQYF

d_gene: TRBD1
j_gene: TRBJ1-4
v_gene: TRBV2
abundance: -
CDR3nt: TGTGCCAGCAGAACCGGGACAGGGGATGCAACTAATGAAAAACTGTTTTTT
CDR3aa: CASRTGTGDATNEKLFF

d_gene: -
j_gene: TRBJ2-2
v_gene: TRBV7-3
abundance: -
CDR3nt: TGTGCCAGCAGCTCCTTAGGGGGGGCCGCCGGGGAGCTGTTTTTT
CDR3aa: CASSSLGGAAGELFF

d_gene: -
j_gene: TRBJ1-2
v_gene: TRBV5-1
abundance: -
CDR3nt: TGCGCCAGCTCCCGGGATAGACATGGCTACACCTTC
CDR3aa: CASSRDRHGYTF

d_gene: -
j_gene: TRBJ2-7
v_gene: TRBV2
abundance: -
CDR3nt: TGTGCCAGCAGTGAACCCTGGGGCGAGCAGTACTTC
CDR3aa: CASSEPWGEQYF

d_gene: -
j_gene: TRBJ1-1
v_gene: TRBV5-6
abundance: once
CDR3nt: TGTGCCAGCAGCTTGGGGGGGAACACTGAAGCTTTCTTT
CDR3aa: CASSLGGNTEAFF

d_gene: -
j_gene: TRBJ2-7
v_gene: TRBV7-9
abundance: -
CDR3nt: TGTGCCAGACTGTGGGGAGACTACGAGCAGTACTTC
CDR3aa: CARLWGDYEQYF

d_gene: -
j_gene: TRBJ1-5
v_gene: TRBV27
abundance: -
CDR3nt: TGTGCCAGCAGTTTAAAAACGTCTGGGACGAAGCATTTT
CDR3aa: CASSLKTSGTKHF

d_gene: -
j_gene: TRBJ1-3
v_gene: TRBV5-1
abundance: -
CDR3nt: TGCGCCAGCAGCTTGACACCTATCTCTGGAAACACCATATATTTT
CDR3aa: CASSLTPISGNTIYF

d_gene: -
j_gene: TRBJ2-3
v_gene: TRBV19
abundance: -
CDR3nt: TGTGCCACTCGGACGGACTCAGGCACAGATACGCAGTATTTT
CDR3aa: CATRTDSGTDTQYF

d_gene: TRBD1
j_gene: TRBJ1-2
v_gene: TRBV7-9
abundance: -
CDR3nt: TGTGCCAGCAGCTTCCGGGACAGGGGCTACACCTTC
CDR3aa: CASSFRDRGYTF

d_gene: -
j_gene: TRBJ2-1
v_gene: TRBV28
abundance: -
CDR3nt: TGTGCCAGTAGGGGGGGACAGGGGAGCGGGAGGGTATCCTACAATGAGCAGTTCTTC
CDR3aa: CASRGGQGSGRVSYNEQFF

d_gene: TRBD1
j_gene: TRBJ1-2
v_gene: TRBV5-6
abundance: -
CDR3nt: TGTGCCAGCAGCTTGGAGGGGTCAGGGGGAGGTCTTAACTATGGCTACACCTTC
CDR3aa: CASSLEGSGGGLNYGYTF

d_gene: TRBD1
j_gene: TRBJ2-1
v_gene: TRBV6-6
abundance: -
CDR3nt: TGTGCCAGCAGTCGACAGGGGTTAGCCAAAAATGAGCAGTTCTTC
CDR3aa: CASSRQGLAKNEQFF

d_gene: -
j_gene: TRBJ1-2
v_gene: TRBV6-1
abundance: -
CDR3nt: TGTGCCAGCAGGAGTACAGGTGCCTATGGCTACACCTTC
CDR3aa: CASRSTGAYGYTF

d_gene: TRBD2
j_gene: TRBJ2-7
v_gene: TRBV4-3
abundance: -
CDR3nt: TGCGCCAGCAGCCAAGATCTATCTAGCGGGTTGAAATACGAGCAGTACTTC
CDR3aa: CASSQDLSSGLKYEQYF

d_gene: -
j_gene: TRBJ2-3
v_gene: TRBV6-6
abundance: -
CDR3nt: TGTGCCAGCAGTTACCAGGGCGATTTCACAGATACGCAGTATTTT
CDR3aa: CASSYQGDFTDTQYF

d_gene: -
j_gene: TRBJ1-2
v_gene: TRBV6-1
abundance: -
CDR3nt: TGTGCCAGCAGTGAAGGAGGGGGAGGTGGCTACACCTTC
CDR3aa: CASSEGGGGGYTF

d_gene: -
j_gene: TRBJ2-7
v_gene: TRBV29-1
abundance: -
CDR3nt: TGCAGCGTGGGAAGCTACGAGCAGTACTTC
CDR3aa: CSVGSYEQYF

d_gene: -
j_gene: TRBJ2-4
v_gene: TRBV11-2
abundance: many
CDR3nt: TGTGCCAGCAGCTGGGGGAAAGCCAAAAACATTCAGTACTTC
CDR3aa: CASSWGKAKNIQYF

d_gene: TRBD2
j_gene: TRBJ2-1
v_gene: TRBV7-2
abundance: -
CDR3nt: TGTGCCAGCAGCTTAGGGGGGACTAGCGGAGCCAATGAGCAGTTCTTC
CDR3aa: CASSLGGTSGANEQFF

d_gene: TRBD2
j_gene: TRBJ2-1
v_gene: TRBV15
abundance: -
CDR3nt: TGTGCCACCAGCAGACCGCGACCGGGACTAGCGGGCTTGGGGCCTTACAATGAGCAGTTCTTC
CDR3aa: CATSRPRPGLAGLGPYNEQFF

d_gene: -
j_gene: TRBJ1-1
v_gene: TRBV19
abundance: -
CDR3nt: TGTGCCAGTAGCACCGAGTGGGGGACAAGGATTATGAACACTGAAGCTTTCTTT
CDR3aa: CASSTEWGTRIMNTEAFF

d_gene: -
j_gene: TRBJ2-2
v_gene: TRBV7-2
abundance: -
CDR3nt: TGTGCCAGGAACCCGAGGAACACCGGGGAGCTGTTTTTT
CDR3aa: CARNPRNTGELFF

d_gene: -
j_gene: TRBJ1-2
v_gene: TRBV28
abundance: -
CDR3nt: TGTGCCAGCAGCAAATCCGGGGGTAACTATGGCTACACCTTC
CDR3aa: CASSKSGGNYGYTF

d_gene: TRBD2
j_gene: TRBJ2-1
v_gene: TRBV7-3
abundance: -
CDR3nt: TGTGCCAGCAGCTTTACTAGCGCGCCAGGAGGGGAGCAGTTCTTC
CDR3aa: CASSFTSAPGGEQFF

d_gene: -
j_gene: TRBJ1-5
v_gene: TRBV30
abundance: -
CDR3nt: TGTGCCTGGAGTGTGACATCTAGCAATCAGCCCCAGCATTTT
CDR3aa: CAWSVTSSNQPQHF

d_gene: TRBD1
j_gene: TRBJ1-5
v_gene: TRBV2
abundance: -
CDR3nt: TGTGCCAGCGGCCGGGACAGGGCGTCTCAGCCCCAGCATTTT
CDR3aa: CASGRDRASQPQHF

d_gene: -
j_gene: TRBJ2-7
v_gene: TRBV5-8
abundance: -
CDR3nt: TGTGCCAGTCTCTATCAGGGCTACGAGCAGTACTTC
CDR3aa: CASLYQGYEQYF

d_gene: -
j_gene: TRBJ1-1
v_gene: TRBV6-6
abundance: -
CDR3nt: TGTGCCAGCAGTTACTCTACAGGGCCGGGGGAAGCTTTCTTT
CDR3aa: CASSYSTGPGEAFF

d_gene: -
j_gene: TRBJ2-2
v_gene: TRBV6-5
abundance: -
CDR3nt: TGTGCCAGCAGTTACGATCAGAGGAACACCGGGGAGCTGTTTTTT
CDR3aa: CASSYDQRNTGELFF

d_gene: -
j_gene: TRBJ1-2
v_gene: TRBV29-1
abundance: -
CDR3nt: TGCAGCGATACCACAGGGAACTATGGCTACACCTTC
CDR3aa: CSDTTGNYGYTF

d_gene: -
j_gene: TRBJ2-1
v_gene: TRBV5-4
abundance: -
CDR3nt: TGTGCCAGCAGCTCCTGGGGGAGTGTCAACAATGAGCAGTTCTTC
CDR3aa: CASSSWGSVNNEQFF

d_gene: -
j_gene: TRBJ1-2
v_gene: TRBV6-5
abundance: -
CDR3nt: TGTGCCAGCAGAGCGGACGGTCGGAGCTACACCTTC
CDR3aa: CASRADGRSYTF

d_gene: -
j_gene: TRBJ2-1
v_gene: TRBV7-3
abundance: -
CDR3nt: TGTGCCAGCAGCCCCCGGACAGACTACAATGAGCAGTTCTTC
CDR3aa: CASSPRTDYNEQFF

d_gene: -
j_gene: TRBJ2-1
v_gene: TRBV18
abundance: -
CDR3nt: TGTGCCAGCTCAACCGTACAGAGAGATGAGCAGTTCTTC
CDR3aa: CASSTVQRDEQFF

d_gene: -
j_gene: TRBJ2-7
v_gene: TRBV7-2
abundance: -
CDR3nt: TGTGCCAGCAGCTTAAAGCGTAGCGGTGGCGAGCAGTACTTC
CDR3aa: CASSLKRSGGEQYF

d_gene: -
j_gene: TRBJ2-7
v_gene: TRBV6-5
abundance: -
CDR3nt: TGTGCCAGCAGTTACTCGGGCGGGACCTACGAGCAGTACTTC
CDR3aa: CASSYSGGTYEQYF

d_gene: -
j_gene: TRBJ1-2
v_gene: TRBV30
abundance: -
CDR3nt: TGTGCCTGGAGTGTACGTAGGGGAGATGGCTACACCTTC
CDR3aa: CAWSVRRGDGYTF

d_gene: -
j_gene: TRBJ2-7
v_gene: TRBV25-1
abundance: -
CDR3nt: TGTGCCAGCAGCCCCCCCGGGTTCTACGAGCAGTACTTC
CDR3aa: CASSPPGFYEQYF

d_gene: -
j_gene: TRBJ2-5
v_gene: TRBV19
abundance: -
CDR3nt: TGTGCCAGTACACGTTCCTGGAGGGCACAAGAGACCCAGTACTTC
CDR3aa: CASTRSWRAQETQYF

d_gene: -
j_gene: TRBJ2-3
v_gene: TRBV5-1
abundance: -
CDR3nt: TGCGCCAGCAGCTTGGGAGGCTCAATAAGCACAGATACGCAGTATTTT
CDR3aa: CASSLGGSISTDTQYF

d_gene: TRBD2
j_gene: TRBJ2-2
v_gene: TRBV10-3
abundance: -
CDR3nt: TGTGCCATCGCCGCGGGACTAGCGGGAGTCCCAAGCACCGGGGAGCTGTTTTTT
CDR3aa: CAIAAGLAGVPSTGELFF

d_gene: TRBD2
j_gene: TRBJ2-1
v_gene: TRBV28
abundance: -
CDR3nt: TGTGCCAGCTCCCTCCCGGGACTAGCCCTCACCGAGCAGTTCTTC
CDR3aa: CASSLPGLALTEQFF

d_gene: TRBD1
j_gene: TRBJ2-5
v_gene: TRBV6-1
abundance: once
CDR3nt: TGTGCCACCGGTGGACAGGGGCAAGAGACCCAGTACTTC
CDR3aa: CATGGQGQETQYF